The source of this T cell receptor (beta chain) is a study of blood T cell repertoires in COVID-19. Authors' processing steps: It was from reference gene primer amplification that nucleated cell counts were estimated. This table comes from immunoSEQ multiplex PCR, and its TCRdb copy is limited to in-frame clones, with some not included. V and J calls and clone size are as listed in that table; D and trimming were resolved from the DNA. Among 200,000 to 250,000 clones listed, around 82% were seen once. Participant age was about 18 to 89 years, and participants resided in 24 US areas. Assignment of participants to cohorts was predicated upon participant-reported clinical history. Shortly before study entry, within 2 weeks, exposed participants had met a COVID-19 case. The clonotype originates from a middle-aged woman who had been exposed to COVID-19. Sequencing was performed on PBMCs or T cells enriched from blood (not recorded which).

CDR3 loop: CASSADIMNTEAFF. The CDR3 DNA reads TGTGCCAGCAGCGCGGACATAATGAACACTGAAGCTTTCTTT. V gene TRBV6-5 combines with J gene TRBJ1-1, with a possible D match to TRBD1 (5 bases). Germline V gene data show CDR1 as MNHEY and CDR2 as SVGAGI. The CDR3 spans 14 residues. Trimming left V 6 bases short and J 0 bases short, with 11 bases between.